What follows are 8 T cell receptor beta chains derived from one specimen sequenced in a study of beta chain features in type 1 diabetes. The whole isolated RNA underwent reverse transcription, so sequencing captured expressed TCRB transcripts. Sequencing used immunoSEQ multiplex PCR; TCRdb keeps in-frame clones, though not all of them. Here the sample spans roughly 380,000 clones, about 18% being singletons. The material sequenced was naive CD4+ T cells from blood. The receptors originated from a woman under 30 in good health.

V is TRBV5-1 and J is TRBJ2-7, with TRBD1 matching over 8 bases. Germline trimming cut 5 bases from V and 4 bases from J; bases unmatched to any gene: 11. Germline values: CDR1 SGHRS, CDR2 YFSETQ. The CDR3 sequence is 15 residues long. The CDR3 is CASRTTAGGKYEQYF. The CDR3 DNA reads as TGCGCCAGCAGAACTACGGCAGGGGGCAAATACGAGCAGTACTTC. Filled out from reference TRBV5-1 and TRBJ2-7, the complete variable domain reads KAGVTQTPRYLIKTRGQQVTLSCSPISGHRSVSWYQQTPGQGLQFLFEYFSETQRNKGNFPGRFSGRQFSNSRSEMNVSTLELGDSALYLCASRTTAGGKYEQYFGPGTRLTVT.

The genes are TRBV19 and TRBJ1-2, with D possibly being TRBD1 (5 bases). Germline CDR1 reads LNHDA; CDR2 reads SQIVND (reference sequence). V lost 6 bases and J lost 6, with 14 bases in between. The CDR3 is 13 amino acids. CDR3 sequence reads: CASSQPNRNGYTF. CDR3 nucleotides: TGTGCCAGTAGCCAACCTAACAGGAATGGCTACACCTTC.

The CDR3 DNA reads as TGTGCCAGCAGTCCGGGACTCTCGCGCCAGTACTTC. It specifies CASSPGLSRQYF. This chain connects TRBV11-2 to TRBJ2-5; D perhaps matches TRBD2 (6 bases). Trimming removed 6 bases from V and 10 bases from J, with 15 bases in between. The CDR3 is 12 residues long. Germline loops: CDR1 SGHAT, CDR2 FQNNGV.

The gene calls are TRBV15 and TRBJ2-3, with D unresolved. The germline CDR1 and CDR2 sequences are LNHNV and YYDKDF (reference sequence). This CDR3 contains 13 residues. V lost 3 bases, J lost 3 bases, and 7 bases lay in between. In nucleotides, the CDR3 is TGTGCCACCAGCAGTCGGAGTACAGATACGCAGTATTTT. It is translated as CATSSRSTDTQYF.

The rearrangement joins TRBV11-3 to TRBJ1-1; possibly TRBD1 for D (5 bases). The CDR3 has 13 residues. Trimming took 5 bases from V and 4 from J, leaving 11 bases between them. CDR1 and CDR2 from the germline V gene are SGHNT and YENEEA. CDR3 sequence reads: CASSKGQITEAFF. CDR3 nucleotides: TGTGCCAGCAGCAAGGGGCAGATCACTGAAGCTTTCTTT.

The gene calls are TRBV29-1 and TRBJ2-1; unclear D gene. This CDR3 is built from 12 residues. V was shortened by 5 bases and J by 1 base, with 6 bases between the two germline ends. Germline V lookup: CDR1 SQVTM, CDR2 ANQGSEA. CDR3 loop: CSVRRSYNEQFF. The CDR3 nucleotides are TGCAGCGTTCGTCGGTCCTACAATGAGCAGTTCTTC.

Of note for this clone: At the DNA level, this CDR3 is encoded by other sequences in the same sample as well. The chain recombines TRBV5-4 with TRBJ2-7, with a weak D call TRBD1 (6 bases). Deletions cut 0 bases from V and 2 bases from J, with 9 bases between. Germline CDR1 and CDR2: SGHNT and YYREEE (reference sequence). The CDR3 is 14 amino acids. CDR3 sequence: CASSLAGGTYEQYF. DNA of the CDR3: TGTGCCAGCAGCTTGGCTGGGGGCACCTACGAGCAGTACTTC.

As DNA, the CDR3 is TGTGCCAGCAGCTTTGATGGGCCGAACACTGAAGCTTTCTTT. This codes for CASSFDGPNTEAFF. V and J are TRBV5-4 and TRBJ1-1; D gene unclear. The CDR3 is 14 amino acids. The V end lost 2 bases, the J end lost 1 base, and 9 bases lay between the germline ends. CDR1 is SGHNT and CDR2 is YYREEE in the germline V gene (reference sequence).